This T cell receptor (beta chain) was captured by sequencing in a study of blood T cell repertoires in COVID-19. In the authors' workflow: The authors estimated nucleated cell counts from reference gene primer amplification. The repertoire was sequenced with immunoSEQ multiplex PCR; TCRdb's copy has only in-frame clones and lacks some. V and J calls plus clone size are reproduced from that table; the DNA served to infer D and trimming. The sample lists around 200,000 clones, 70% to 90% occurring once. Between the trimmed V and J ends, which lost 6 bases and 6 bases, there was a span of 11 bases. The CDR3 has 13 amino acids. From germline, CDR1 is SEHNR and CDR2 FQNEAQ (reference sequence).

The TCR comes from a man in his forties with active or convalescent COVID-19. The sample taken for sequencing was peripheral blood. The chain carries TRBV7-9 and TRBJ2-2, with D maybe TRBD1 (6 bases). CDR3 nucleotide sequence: TGTGCCAGCAGATATACAGGGTCCGGGGAGCTGTTTTTT. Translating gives CASRYTGSGELFF.